Listed below are T cell receptor beta chains from one sample, sequenced in a study of beta chain features in type 1 diabetes. The table came from immunoSEQ multiplex PCR; TCRdb's copy has only in-frame clones and leaves some out. The table has hundreds of thousands of clones, about a sixth seen once. Sequenced material: naive CD4+ T cells from blood. These receptors were obtained from a man between 18 and 35 years old in good health. Each CDR3 is given with its conserved first and last residue. A D gene is named only where the DNA matches it firmly. Clone size, where shown, is once, few, many, or a class for clones that have expanded.

clone_size	d_call	j_call	cdr3_length	v_call	cdr3_nt	cdr3_aa
-	-	TRBJ1-4	16	TRBV4-2	TGTGCCAGCAGCCAAGAGGGGTCCAGGACTAATGAAAAACTGTTTTTT	CASSQEGSRTNEKLFF
few	-	TRBJ1-2	14	TRBV13	TGTGCCAGCAGCTTACGACAGTCTTACTATGGCTACACCTTC	CASSLRQSYYGYTF
-	-	TRBJ1-5	15	TRBV4-1	TGCGCCAGCAGCCAAGTACTACCGAATGATCAGCCCCAGCATTTT	CASSQVLPNDQPQHF
-	-	TRBJ1-1	14	TRBV15	TGTGCCACCAGCAGAGACCAGGGAGCAACTGAAGCTTTCTTT	CATSRDQGATEAFF
few	-	TRBJ2-3	15	TRBV5-4	TGTGCCAGCAGCGCCCGACAAGCGGACTCAGTTACGCAGTATTTT	CASSARQADSVTQYF
few	-	TRBJ1-5	15	TRBV15	TGTGCCACCAGCAGAGGTGCCACCTCCAATCAGCCCCAGCATTTT	CATSRGATSNQPQHF
few	-	TRBJ1-2	15	TRBV4-3	TGCGCCAGCAGCCAAGTTGGGCAGGGCTTCTATGGCTACACCTTC	CASSQVGQGFYGYTF
few	TRBD2	TRBJ2-5	18	TRBV15	TGTGCCACCAGCAGAGGGGGAGGACTAGCGGTTTACCAAGAGACCCAGTACTTC	CATSRGGGLAVYQETQYF
-	-	TRBJ1-1	14	TRBV6-6	TGTGCCAGCAGTTACCTGGTGGGCACGGCTGAAGCTTTCTTT	CASSYLVGTAEAFF
-	-	TRBJ2-3	17	TRBV27	TGTGCCAGCAGTTTATCTGACTACTACTCCGCGCCAGATACGCAGTATTTT	CASSLSDYYSAPDTQYF
few	-	TRBJ2-2	15	TRBV25-1	TGTGCCAGCAGTACGGGTTGGGAGAACACCGGGGAGCTGTTTTTT	CASSTGWENTGELFF
-	-	TRBJ2-3	14	TRBV7-3	TGTGCCAGCAGCCTGCTTGTGGACACAGATACGCAGTATTTT	CASSLLVDTDTQYF
few	TRBD1	TRBJ1-2	14	TRBV27	TGTGCCAGCAGTTTGGCAGGGGGCTTGGGTGGCTACACCTTC	CASSLAGGLGGYTF
-	TRBD2	TRBJ2-7	15	TRBV9	TGTGCCAGCAGCGTAGGGGTAGCGGGATCTAACGAGCAGTACTTC	CASSVGVAGSNEQYF
few	TRBD1	TRBJ1-5	16	TRBV15	TGTGCCACCAGCAGAAAGACAGGGGTGAGCAATCAGCCCCAGCATTTT	CATSRKTGVSNQPQHF
-	TRBD2	TRBJ2-5	15	TRBV9	TGTGCCAGCAGCGTAGTAACCGGGGGGCAAGAGACCCAGTACTTC	CASSVVTGGQETQYF
-	-	TRBJ1-5	13	TRBV7-2	TGTGCCAGCAGCACAGGGCTCAATCAGCCCCAGCATTTT	CASSTGLNQPQHF
few	TRBD1	TRBJ1-1	10	TRBV6-6	TGTGCCAGCAGACAGGGGGAAGCTTTCTTT	CASRQGEAFF
few	TRBD1	TRBJ2-3	14	TRBV10-3	TGTGCCAGCAGCGACGGGACAGGGGGAGATACGCAGTATTTT	CASSDGTGGDTQYF
few	TRBD1	TRBJ1-2	15	TRBV19	TGTGCCAGTAGTATGCCGGACAGGGCGAACTATGGCTACACCTTC	CASSMPDRANYGYTF
-	-	TRBJ1-5	14	TRBV19	TGTGCCAGTAGTATAGCGCCTCCCAATCAGCCCCAGCATTTT	CASSIAPPNQPQHF
few	-	TRBJ1-1	14	TRBV15	TGTGCCACCAGCAGAGACCGGACAGCGACTGAAGCTTTCTTT	CATSRDRTATEAFF
few	TRBD1	TRBJ2-5	14	TRBV19	TGTGCCAGTACTGCAGGGGGCCTCCAAGAGACCCAGTACTTC	CASTAGGLQETQYF
few	TRBD2	TRBJ2-2	15	TRBV9	TGTGCCAGCAGCAAGAGCGGGAGGGCCACCGGGGAGCTGTTTTTT	CASSKSGRATGELFF
-	-	TRBJ2-7	13	TRBV30	TGTGCCTGGACCTCCCGTGGCCTCTACGAGCAGTACTTC	CAWTSRGLYEQYF
-	-	TRBJ1-1	14	TRBV7-6	TGTGCCAGCAGCTCACTCCAGGGGAGGGCTGAAGCTTTCTTT	CASSSLQGRAEAFF
-	-	TRBJ1-1	13	TRBV29-1	TGCAGCTCAACTCTGGGGGGGAACACTGAAGCTTTCTTT	CSSTLGGNTEAFF
-	-	TRBJ2-5	14	TRBV5-1	TGCGCCAGCAACGCTGACAGGTCGGGAGAGACCCAGTACTTC	CASNADRSGETQYF
many	-	TRBJ1-2	13	TRBV7-9	TGTGCCAGCAGCTTTACAGAAAACTATGGCTACACCTTC	CASSFTENYGYTF
few	-	TRBJ2-3	15	TRBV10-3	TGTGCCATCAGTGCCCTCCGGGGAAGCACAGATACGCAGTATTTT	CAISALRGSTDTQYF
-	TRBD1	TRBJ2-7	14	TRBV15	TGTCCCCAGGTCGGACAGGGGGCCCGTCTCGAGCAGTACTTC	CPQVGQGARLEQYF
few	TRBD2	TRBJ2-7	17	TRBV7-2	TGTGCCAGCAGCTTAGCCCTAGCGGGAACTATAACCTACGAGCAGTACTTC	CASSLALAGTITYEQYF
-	TRBD2	TRBJ2-5	15	TRBV5-1	TGCGCCAGCTTACGGGGGGACTCAAGACAAGAGACCCAGTACTTC	CASLRGDSRQETQYF
few	-	TRBJ1-1	18	TRBV14	TGTGCCAGCAGCCAAGATTTGCTCGGGGGGATCATGAACACTGAAGCTTTCTTT	CASSQDLLGGIMNTEAFF
few	-	TRBJ1-5	14	TRBV9	TGTGCCAGCAGCGGCCAGGGGAGCAATCAGCCCCAGCATTTT	CASSGQGSNQPQHF
-	TRBD1	TRBJ2-3	15	TRBV27	TGTGCCAGCAGACCCATTACAGGGGTAACAGATACGCAGTATTTT	CASRPITGVTDTQYF
-	-	TRBJ1-5	13	TRBV11-2	TGTGCCAGCAGCTTTTACGCTTATCAGCCCCAGCATTTT	CASSFYAYQPQHF
-	-	TRBJ1-1	8	TRBV28	TGTGCCACCGACGAAGCTTTCTTT	CATDEAFF
few	-	TRBJ2-2	14	TRBV14	TGTGCCAGCAGCCAAGGCAGGGGCACCGGGGAGCTGTTTTTT	CASSQGRGTGELFF
few	-	TRBJ2-1	15	TRBV7-3	TGTGCCAGCAGCTCCCTAGGGGCTAGGGGAAGTGAGCAGTTCTTC	CASSSLGARGSEQFF
-	TRBD1	TRBJ1-4	14	TRBV25-1	TGTGCCAGCAGTATACAGGGGACCAATGAAAAACTGTTTTTT	CASSIQGTNEKLFF
-	-	TRBJ2-3	11	TRBV5-4	TGTGCCAGCAGAGGCACAGATACGCAGTATTTT	CASRGTDTQYF
-	-	TRBJ2-7	15	TRBV9	TGTGCCAGCAGCGTAGCTACGGGGGCCGGGGATGAGCAGTACTTC	CASSVATGAGDEQYF
few	TRBD1	TRBJ1-5	14	TRBV7-2	TGTGCCAGCAGCCAACAGGGGGCTGATCAGCCCCAGCATTTT	CASSQQGADQPQHF
-	-	TRBJ1-5	16	TRBV19	TGTGCCAGTAGTAAGGAGGGCAGGGGAAGCAATCAGCCCCAGCATTTT	CASSKEGRGSNQPQHF
-	TRBD1	TRBJ1-5	13	TRBV7-9	TGTGCCAGCAGCGTCGGGACAGTCAAGACCCAGCATTTT	CASSVGTVKTQHF
-	-	TRBJ2-5	16	TRBV15	TGTGCCACCAGCTTCAGATTTGGGCCAGGGCTTGAGACCCAGTACTTC	CATSFRFGPGLETQYF
-	-	TRBJ2-7	15	TRBV28	TGTGCCAGCAGTTTAACGTCTACGGGGGCCGCCGAGCAGTACTTC	CASSLTSTGAAEQYF
few	-	TRBJ1-5	13	TRBV2	TGTGCCAGCAGTGTATCGAGCAATCAGCCCCAGCATTTT	CASSVSSNQPQHF
few	-	TRBJ2-7	11	TRBV11-1	TGTGCCAGCAGCTTAGACTCCGAGCAGTACTTC	CASSLDSEQYF
-	TRBD1	TRBJ1-2	14	TRBV7-8	TGTGCCAGCAGACAGACGGGACAGTTAACTGGCTACACCTTC	CASRQTGQLTGYTF
-	TRBD2	TRBJ2-3	17	TRBV4-3	TGCGCCAGCAGCAAATCCCAGACTAGCGGGAGCACAGATACGCAGTATTTT	CASSKSQTSGSTDTQYF
-	-	TRBJ2-5	13	TRBV5-1	TGCGCCAGCTACCCTAGCGCGAGAGAGACCCAGTACTTC	CASYPSARETQYF
-	TRBD1	TRBJ1-3	17	TRBV4-2	TGTGCCAGCAGCCCTCGTGGACAGGGGCTCTCTGGAAACACCATATATTTT	CASSPRGQGLSGNTIYF
few	TRBD1	TRBJ1-4	15	TRBV14	TGTGCCAGCAGCCAACCCGGGACAGGCTCGGAAAAACTGTTTTTT	CASSQPGTGSEKLFF